Given below is one TCR beta chain in context. Its specificity is not known. The data are from a study of long-term antiretroviral therapy in people with HIV. General study results and limits: Although diversity increased after ART, it remained lower than in transplant donor controls. Repertoires in HIV (unlike those of controls) had narrower CDR3 length ranges.

From germline, CDR1 is MDHEN and CDR2 SYDVKM. This CDR3 spans 15 amino acids. Trimming left V 3 bases short and J 8 bases short, with 16 bases between. immunoSEQ v3.0 was run at survey level. Profiled with immunoSEQ multiplex PCR; TCRdb holds only in-frame clones, not every one. This table holds about 21,000 clones, 65% to 90% found once. This chain links TRBV28 with TRBJ2-2; possibly TRBD2 for D (7 bases). Sample: unsorted PBMCs, taken 0.1 years before starting antiretroviral therapy. This TCR was sampled from a man in his forties with HIV. The CDR3 region has the DNA TGTGCCAGCAGTTTTGGAGGGGGGGACTCAGGGGAGCTGTTTTTT. It encodes CASSFGGGDSGELFF.